This T cell receptor beta chain was sequenced during a study of blood T cells in healthy people across ages. Primed by a sample-barcoded 5' primer and a J-beta primer mix, a second PCR proceeded for 7 to 11 cycles. TCRdb reprocessed the 5' RACE reads via MiXCR and lists one record per CDR3 protein. The sample records about 1.4 million distinct CDR3 sequences, roughly 64% being singletons. This CDR3 has 15 amino acids. CDR1 is SGHTA, CDR2 FQGNSA, per germline. V dropped 6 bases and J dropped 3; count of bases not matched to a gene: 9. The TCR was taken from a young man in good health. Sequences were obtained from blood. The rearrangement joins TRBV7-2 to TRBJ2-7; 9 bases agree with TRBD1. As DNA, the CDR3 is TGTGCCAGCAGGGGACCAGGGACAGGGCACTACGAGCAGTACTTC. Translation: CASRGPGTGHYEQYF.